This TCR beta chain appears in the sequencing data of a study of radiation and T cells in renal cell carcinoma. Study as a whole: Nephrectomy followed 15 Gy stereotactic body radiation by 4 weeks.

The sample's time point: blood 2 weeks post-SBRT. Treatment noted: 15 Gy SBRT to primary tumor, nephrectomy 4 weeks later. Trimming shortened V by 2 bases and J by 6 bases, and 8 bases separated the two germline ends. Germline V gene data show CDR1 as MDHEN and CDR2 as SYDVKM. The CDR3 contains 13 residues. Regarding this clone: Its antigen is currently unknown.

TCRdb's copy holds only in-frame clones and misses some; the assay was immunoSEQ multiplex PCR. Of 95,000 to 150,000 clones listed, roughly four fifths are singletons. Findings and limits, study-wide: From baseline, blood top tumor clonotypes peaked at 2 weeks post-radiation.

The chain couples TRBV28 to TRBJ1-5, with D perhaps TRBD1 (5 bases). The clonotype was recovered from a man aged 50-60 years with renal cell carcinoma. The sample consisted of blood, taken from a patient whose treatment included radiotherapy and nephrectomy. The CDR3 loop is CASSLQGIQPQHF. The CDR3 DNA is TGTGCCAGCAGTTTACAGGGCATTCAGCCCCAGCATTTT.